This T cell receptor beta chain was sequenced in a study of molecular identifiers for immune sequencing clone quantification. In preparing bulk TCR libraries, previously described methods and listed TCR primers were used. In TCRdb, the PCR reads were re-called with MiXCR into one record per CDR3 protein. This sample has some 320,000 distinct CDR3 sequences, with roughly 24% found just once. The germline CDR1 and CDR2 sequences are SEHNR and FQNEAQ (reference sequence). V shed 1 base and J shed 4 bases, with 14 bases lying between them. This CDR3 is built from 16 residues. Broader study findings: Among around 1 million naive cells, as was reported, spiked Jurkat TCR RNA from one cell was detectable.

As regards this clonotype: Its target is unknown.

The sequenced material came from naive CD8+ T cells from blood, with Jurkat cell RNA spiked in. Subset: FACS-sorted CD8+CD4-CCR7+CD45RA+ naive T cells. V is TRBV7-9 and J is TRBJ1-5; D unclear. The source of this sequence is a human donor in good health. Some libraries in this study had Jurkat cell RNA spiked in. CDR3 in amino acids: CASSLEVGPGNQPQHF. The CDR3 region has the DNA TGTGCCAGCAGCTTAGAGGTAGGGCCGGGGAATCAGCCCCAGCATTTT.